The clone carrying this T cell receptor (beta chain) was detected a few times. The data derive from a study of OX40 agonist ivuxolimab in advanced cancers. Sequencing was performed with immunoSEQ multiplex PCR; in TCRdb, only in-frame clones are kept and a portion is missing. The sample consists of fewer than 35,000 clones, about four fifths of them appearing once. V lost 1 base to trimming and J lost 2 bases, with 2 bases between them. The germline CDR1 and CDR2 sequences are MGHRA and YSYEKL. The CDR3 sequence is 12 residues long. The sequence was obtained from an adult with an advanced solid tumor such as melanoma, head and neck, liver or kidney cancer. This sequence joins TRBV4-1 and TRBJ1-2; D uncertain. Source: CD4+ or CD8+ T cells sorted from blood, taken in a trial of the OX40 agonist ivuxolimab. The CDR3 DNA sequence: TGCGCCAGCAGCCAAGGGAACTATGGCTACACCTTC. It yields the protein CASSQGNYGYTF.